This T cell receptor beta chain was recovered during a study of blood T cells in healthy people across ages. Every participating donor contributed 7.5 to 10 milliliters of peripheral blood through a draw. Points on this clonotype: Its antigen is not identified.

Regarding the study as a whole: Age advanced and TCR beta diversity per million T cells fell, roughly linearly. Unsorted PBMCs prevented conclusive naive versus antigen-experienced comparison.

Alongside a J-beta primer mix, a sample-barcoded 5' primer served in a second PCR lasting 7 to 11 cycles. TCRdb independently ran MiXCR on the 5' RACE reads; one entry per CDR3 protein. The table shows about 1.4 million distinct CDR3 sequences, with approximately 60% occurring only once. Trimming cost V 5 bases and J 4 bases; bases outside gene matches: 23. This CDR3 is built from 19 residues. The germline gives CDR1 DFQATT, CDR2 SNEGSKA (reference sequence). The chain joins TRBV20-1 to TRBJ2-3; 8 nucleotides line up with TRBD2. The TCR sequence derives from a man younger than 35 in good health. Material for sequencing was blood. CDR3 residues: CSASKESGGGFAGSDTQYF. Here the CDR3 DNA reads TGCAGTGCTTCCAAAGAGAGCGGGGGAGGTTTTGCAGGCTCAGATACGCAGTATTTT.